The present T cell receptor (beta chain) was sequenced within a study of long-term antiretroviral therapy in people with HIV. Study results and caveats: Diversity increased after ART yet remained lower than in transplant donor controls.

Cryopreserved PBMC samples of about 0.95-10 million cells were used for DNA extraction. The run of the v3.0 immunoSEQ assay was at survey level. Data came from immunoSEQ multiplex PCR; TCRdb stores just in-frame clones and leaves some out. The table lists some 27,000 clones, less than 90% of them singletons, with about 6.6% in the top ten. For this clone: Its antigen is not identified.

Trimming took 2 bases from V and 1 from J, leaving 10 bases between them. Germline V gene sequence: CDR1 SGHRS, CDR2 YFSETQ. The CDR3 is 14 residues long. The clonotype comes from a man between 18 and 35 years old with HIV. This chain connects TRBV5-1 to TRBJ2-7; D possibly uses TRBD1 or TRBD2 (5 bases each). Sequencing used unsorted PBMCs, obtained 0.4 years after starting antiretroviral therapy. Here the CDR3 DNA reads TGCGCCAGCAGCTTCTCGGGACCGTCCTACGAGCAGTACTTC. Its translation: CASSFSGPSYEQYF.